Shown below are 26 T cell receptor beta chains from a single sample sequenced in a study of OX40 agonist ivuxolimab in advanced cancers. The library was made by the immunoSEQ multiplex PCR assay. The clones in this table, taken by TCRdb from immuneACCESS, are in-frame only. Not every clone is retained; where verified, under half of the shortfall comes from an unresolved V gene, and the cause of the rest is unknown. In this sample the table shows 80,000 to 100,000 clones, around 94% of which occur a single time. The ten largest account for approximately 2.4% of the sample. Sequencing used CD4+ or CD8+ T cells sorted from blood, obtained in a trial of the OX40 agonist ivuxolimab. These TCRs come from an adult with an advanced solid tumor such as melanoma, head and neck, liver or kidney cancer.

CDR3 protein: CASSVEGETNEKLFF. The CDR3 region has the DNA TGTGCCAGCAGTGTTGAGGGTGAAACTAATGAAAAACTGTTTTTT. The chain carries TRBV2 and TRBJ1-4; unclear D gene. Trimming took off 4 bases at V and 1 base at J, with 10 bases between the two ends. Germline CDR1 reads SNHLY; CDR2 reads FYNNEI. This CDR3 is built from 15 residues.

V usage is TRBV11-2 and J usage is TRBJ1-1; no clear D gene. The CDR3 is 14 amino acids. From germline, CDR1 is SGHAT and CDR2 FQNNGV. V lost 3 bases and J lost 1, with 9 bases in between. In DNA, the CDR3 is TGTGCCAGCAGCTTTCAGGACCAGAACACTGAAGCTTTCTTT. Protein sequence: CASSFQDQNTEAFF.

The chain combines TRBV7-2 with TRBJ2-3, with 11 bases lining up with TRBD2. Trimming removed 2 bases from V and 1 base from J; junction bases left unmatched: 8. The CDR3 is 18 residues long. Germline CDR1 is SGHTA and CDR2 is FQGNSA. CDR3 coding DNA: TGTGCCAGCAGCTTATTGCCTAGCGGGGGGTGGGGCACAGATACGCAGTATTTT. This sequence encodes CASSLLPSGGWGTDTQYF.

The chain is built from TRBV9 and TRBJ2-2, with D perhaps matching TRBD1 or TRBD2 (6 bases each). V was trimmed by 4 bases and J by 0 bases, leaving 13 bases between them. Germline CDR1 reads SGDLS; CDR2 reads YYNGEE. This CDR3 spans 16 amino acids. The CDR3 region is CASSQHRDSNTGELFF. The DNA of the CDR3 is TGTGCCAGCAGCCAACACAGGGACTCGAACACCGGGGAGCTGTTTTTT.

This sequence joins TRBV27 and TRBJ2-3, with D unclear. CDR3 length: 12 amino acids. Trimming pared 7 bases from V and 6 bases from J, leaving 11 bases between. Per germline, CDR1 MNHEY and CDR2 SMNVEV (reference sequence). In DNA, the CDR3 is TGTGCCAGCAAATTGGGAAGGGATACGCAGTATTTT. This sequence encodes CASKLGRDTQYF.

This chain joins TRBV5-1 and TRBJ2-1, with D uncertain. The V and J ends lost 4 bases and 2 bases respectively, with 7 bases between them. The CDR3 has 13 amino acids. CDR1 and CDR2 (germline): SGHRS, YFSETQ. The CDR3 DNA reads TGCGCCAGCAGCAGGACGGCCTACAATGAGCAGTTCTTC. This sequence encodes CASSRTAYNEQFF.

V and J are TRBV13 and TRBJ2-5; 7 positions match TRBD1. After removal of 4 bases from V and 9 bases from J, the junction contained 17 bases not matched to a gene. The CDR3 runs to 16 residues. Germline V gene lookup returns CDR1 PRHDT and CDR2 FYEKMQ (reference sequence). The CDR3 region is CASSSTRQGQKGAQYF. CDR3 DNA sequence: TGTGCCAGCAGCTCGACACGACAGGGCCAAAAAGGGGCCCAGTACTTC.

V gene TRBV19 combines with J gene TRBJ2-7; 7 positions agree with TRBD2. The CDR3 sequence is 16 residues long. The junction had 11 bases not matched to a gene; V was cut back by 3 bases and J by 3 bases. CDR1 and CDR2 from the germline V gene are LNHDA and SQIVND (reference sequence). The chain's CDR3 is CASSIPNGEGFYEQYF. Written as DNA, the CDR3 is TGTGCCAGTAGTATTCCGAATGGGGAGGGTTTCTACGAGCAGTACTTC. The whole variable domain, remainder taken from reference TRBV19 and TRBJ2-7, is DGGITQSPKYLFRKEGQNVTLSCEQNLNHDAMYWYRQDPGQGLRLIYYSQIVNDFQKGDIAEGYSVSREKKESFPLTVTSAQKNPTAFYLCASSIPNGEGFYEQYFGPGTRLTVT.

This clone is a singleton in its sample. This rearrangement joins TRBV5-8 to TRBJ2-5; weak D call: TRBD1 (6 bases). Germline CDR1 is SGHTS and CDR2 is YDEGEE. This CDR3 is 14 amino acids long. Trimming cost V 0 bases and J 1 base, with 7 bases left between them. CDR3 nucleotides: TGTGCCAGCAGCTTGGGACAGGCCCAAGAGACCCAGTACTTC. It encodes CASSLGQAQETQYF. Supplemented by reference TRBV5-8 and TRBJ2-5, the full variable domain reads EAGVTQSPTHLIKTRGQQATLRCSPISGHTSVYWYQQALGLGLQFLLWYDEGEERNRGNFPPRFSGRQFPNYSSELNVNALELEDSALYLCASSLGQAQETQYFGPGTRLLVL.

The chain recombines TRBV15 with TRBJ2-6; TRBD1 aligns across 7 bases. The CDR3 totals 15 residues. Looked up from germline, CDR1 is LNHNV and CDR2 is YYDKDF (reference sequence). Germline trimming cut 10 bases from V and 3 bases from J; bases unmatched to any gene: 9. The CDR3 loop reads CAIEQRGLGANVLTF. For the CDR3, the DNA is TGTGCCATCGAACAAAGGGGGCTTGGGGCCAACGTCCTGACTTTC.

Details on this clone: The sample holds other DNA sequences that translate to the same CDR3. The V gene is TRBV27, the J gene TRBJ2-7, with D perhaps TRBD1 or TRBD2 (5 bases each). The germline V and J ends were trimmed by 5 bases and 0 bases, with 14 bases remaining between them. Germline V CDR1 and CDR2: MNHEY, SMNVEV (reference sequence). The CDR3 extends over 15 amino acids. The CDR3 spells CASSHRDGHSYEQYF. In DNA form, the CDR3 reads TGTGCCAGCAGTCACCGGGACGGCCACTCCTACGAGCAGTACTTC.

The rearrangement joins TRBV5-6 to TRBJ1-1; D is ambiguous. In germline, CDR1 is SGHDT, CDR2 YYEEEE. Trimming cost V 2 bases and J 0 bases, with 8 bases left between them. This CDR3 is 14 amino acids long. This CDR3 reads CASSFNSMNTEAFF. In DNA, the CDR3 is TGTGCCAGCAGCTTTAATAGTATGAACACTGAAGCTTTCTTT. The full variable domain, with the rest looked up from reference TRBV5-6 and TRBJ1-1, is DAGVTQSPTHLIKTRGQQVTLRCSPKSGHDTVSWYQQALGQGPQFIFQYYEEEERQRGNFPDRFSGHQFPNYSSELNVNALLLGDSALYLCASSFNSMNTEAFFGQGTRLTVV.

The chain links TRBV18 to TRBJ2-5; D remains ambiguous. The DNA matches TRBJ2-7 better at its end, which makes the J call doubtful. The CDR3 contains 13 residues. Germline lookup yields CDR1 KGHSH and CDR2 LQKENI. This CDR3 reads CASSPSSSYEQYF. CDR3 DNA: TGTGCCAGCTCACCAAGCAGCTCCTACGAGCAGTACTTC.

The chain recombines TRBV11-2 with TRBJ2-7, with 9 bases matching TRBD2. J gave up 4 bases and V 3 bases, and 4 bases lay outside the gene matches. Germline CDR1 SGHAT, CDR2 FQNNGV. The CDR3 has 14 residues. DNA of the CDR3: TGTGCCAGCAGCTTTGGAGCGGGGGGATACGAGCAGTACTTC. Encoded protein: CASSFGAGGYEQYF.

V gene TRBV19 combines with J gene TRBJ1-5; D gene unclear. Deletions cut 7 bases from V and 2 bases from J, with 18 bases between. The CDR3 runs 16 residues. Germline CDR1 and CDR2: LNHDA and SQIVND (reference sequence). CDR3 bases: TGTGCCAGTAATCAACAGCGAGAAATAGGCAATCAGCCCCAGCATTTT. Protein product: CASNQQREIGNQPQHF.

The J gene is TRBJ2-1, the V gene TRBV6-1, with 9 bases identical to TRBD2. Germline CDR1 and CDR2: MNHNS and SASEGT. The J segment lost 10 bases and the V segment lost 4 bases, leaving 17 bases of the junction unmatched. This CDR3 contains 17 residues. CDR3 coding DNA: TGTGCCAGCAGTGCACTAGCGGGTCAACATCACGCAGGGGAGCAGTTCTTC. Its translation: CASSALAGQHHAGEQFF.

The CDR3 sequence is CASRQRGPPYNEQFF. The CDR3, as DNA: TGTGCCAGCCGGCAGCGGGGGCCACCCTACAATGAGCAGTTCTTC. The gene calls are TRBV25-1 and TRBJ2-1; 8 positions agree with TRBD2. V trimming: 8 bases; J trimming: 2 bases; junction bases outside the gene matches: 8. The CDR3 is 15 amino acids. CDR1 is MGHDK and CDR2 is SYGVNS in the germline V gene. Based on the CDR3 plus reference TRBV25-1 and TRBJ2-1, the full variable domain is EADIYQTPRYLVIGTGKKITLECSQTMGHDKMYWYQQDPGMELHLIHYSYGVNSTEKGDLSSESTVSRIRTEHFPLTLESARPSHTSQYLCASRQRGPPYNEQFFGPGTRLTVL.

CDR3 coding DNA: TGTGCCAGCAGCCCAGCGGGACTAGCCGTCTCCGAGCAGTACTTC. Protein: CASSPAGLAVSEQYF. The V gene is TRBV7-9, the J gene TRBJ2-7, with 9 bases fitting TRBD2. With V trimmed by 5 bases and J by 6 bases, 11 bases remained unmatched. In germline, CDR1 is SEHNR, CDR2 FQNEAQ (reference sequence). The CDR3 is made up of 15 amino acids. Full variable domain (remainder filled in from reference TRBV7-9 and TRBJ2-7): DTGVSQNPRHKITKRGQNVTFRCDPISEHNRLYWYRQTLGQGPEFLTYFQNEAQLEKSRLLSDRFSAERPKGSFSTLEIQRTEQGDSAMYLCASSPAGLAVSEQYFGPGTRLTVT.

The genes are TRBV19 and TRBJ1-2; tentatively, D is TRBD1 (6 bases). From germline, CDR1 is LNHDA and CDR2 SQIVND (reference sequence). This CDR3 region has 14 residues. V gave up 3 bases and J gave up 4 bases, with 12 bases separating them. This CDR3 is CASSMAGEGYGYTF. The CDR3 nucleotides read TGTGCCAGTAGTATGGCAGGGGAGGGCTATGGCTACACCTTC.

CDR3 DNA: TGTGCCAGCTTAGCGGGGTACGAGCAGTACTTC. Its translation is CASLAGYEQYF. This chain links TRBV6-1 with TRBJ2-7, with 8 bases matching TRBD2. The V and J ends lost 8 bases and 4 bases, in that order; junction bases with no gene match: 1. Germline lookup yields CDR1 MNHNS and CDR2 SASEGT. CDR3 length equals 11 residues.

The chain has TRBV9 and TRBJ2-5, with TRBD2 matching 7 bases. Trimming at V came to 3 bases and at J to 5 bases, leaving 19 bases not matched to a gene. The CDR3 sequence is 18 residues long. CDR1 and CDR2 (germline): SGDLS, YYNGEE. The CDR3 nucleotides are TGTGCCAGCAGCGCCCCCGGGCCAGAAGCGGGGTTCGGGGAGACCCAGTACTTC. Its translation: CASSAPGPEAGFGETQYF.

The rearrangement joins TRBV19 to TRBJ1-5, with D perhaps matching TRBD1 (6 bases). This CDR3 spans 13 amino acids. V was pared by 8 bases and J by 6 bases, with 14 bases between. Germline V gives CDR1 LNHDA, CDR2 SQIVND (reference sequence). CDR3 loop: CASQDRSFQPQHF. In DNA form, the CDR3 reads TGTGCCAGTCAAGACAGGAGTTTTCAGCCCCAGCATTTT.

CDR3 loop: CASSPLLTSGRGTNTGELFF. CDR3 coding DNA: TGCGCCAGCAGCCCCCTATTGACTAGCGGGAGGGGAACGAACACCGGGGAGCTGTTTTTT. The V call is TRBV5-1, the J call TRBJ2-2, with 14 bases matching TRBD2. CDR3 size: 20 residues. V lost 4 bases to trimming and J lost 0 bases; unmatched junction nucleotides: 11. Germline assignment: CDR1 SGHRS and CDR2 YFSETQ.

The V gene is TRBV27, the J gene TRBJ1-2; D is ambiguous. Per the germline V gene, CDR1 is MNHEY and CDR2 is SMNVEV (reference sequence). The CDR3 sequence is 14 residues long. V lost 3 bases, J lost 0 bases, and 8 bases lay in between. The CDR3 nucleotides read TGTGCCAGCAGTTTCCTTGGCGCTAACTATGGCTACACCTTC. Translated, it gives CASSFLGANYGYTF.

The rearrangement joins TRBV11-2 to TRBJ2-7; 7 bases align to TRBD1. V was clipped by 4 bases and J by 4 bases; unmatched bases: 4. The germline V gene encodes CDR1 SGHAT and CDR2 FQNNGV. There are 13 residues in the CDR3. CDR3 residues: CASSYTGEYEQYF. In DNA, the CDR3 is TGTGCCAGCAGCTACACAGGGGAGTACGAGCAGTACTTC. Combining the CDR3 with reference TRBV11-2 and TRBJ2-7 gives the whole variable domain EAGVAQSPRYKIIEKRQSVAFWCNPISGHATLYWYQQILGQGPKLLIQFQNNGVVDDSQLPKDRFSAERLKGVDSTLKIQPAKLEDSAVYLCASSYTGEYEQYFGPGTRLTVT.

The genes are TRBV21-1 and TRBJ1-5; the table's D call, TRBD1, has no DNA check behind it. TRBV21-1 is marked as a pseudogene. The CDR3 sequence is 17 residues long. CDR3 sequence: CASSIWGTGEGNQPQHF. In nucleotides, the CDR3 is TGTGCCAGCAGCATATGGGGGACAGGGGAGGGCAATCAGCCCCAGCATTTT.